A single T cell receptor beta chain is shown here with its context. What it binds is unknown. These data come from a study of beta chain features in type 1 diabetes. Study-level results: Patients' naive, central memory and regulatory TCRB repertoires appeared more alike than those of healthy donors.

The isolated RNA, all of it, was reverse transcribed, so expressed TCRB transcripts were what got sequenced. Sequencing was performed with immunoSEQ multiplex PCR; in TCRdb, only in-frame clones are kept and a portion is missing. The sample carries some 220,000 clones, roughly 11% recorded once. This CDR3 is built from 15 residues. The germline V gene has CDR1 SGHAT and CDR2 FQNNGV. V lost 1 base, J lost 6 bases, and 15 bases lay in between. The sequencing sample was made of central memory CD4+ T cells from blood. The source of this sequence is a man between 18 and 35 years old in good health. The chain joins TRBV11-2 to TRBJ2-5; D could derive from TRBD1 or TRBD2 (5 bases each). CDR3 coding DNA: TGTGCCAGCAGCTTAGTTCCCGGGACGGAGAAGACCCAGTACTTC. This gives the protein CASSLVPGTEKTQYF.